This T cell receptor (beta chain) is from a study of blood T cell repertoires in COVID-19. On the study more broadly: From the United States, Italy and Spain came samples of acute and convalescent COVID-19. In each case, the material was cDNA or gDNA derived from T cells, B-cell-depleted T cells, or PBMCs.

Trimming removed 3 bases at V and 3 bases at J, with 14 bases between. The germline CDR1 and CDR2 sequences are MDHEN and SYDVKM. This CDR3 contains 15 residues. Profiling relied on immunoSEQ multiplex PCR, and the TCRdb table lists in-frame clones only, not all of them. The repertoire holds approximately 270,000 clones, with nearly 90% as singletons. The material sequenced was peripheral blood. The J gene is TRBJ1-2, the V gene TRBV28; D ambiguous. The clonotype originates from a man between 18 and 29 years old with active or convalescent COVID-19. This CDR3 is CASSFISGRDYGYTF. The CDR3 DNA reads TGTGCCAGCAGTTTCATATCCGGGAGGGACTATGGCTACACCTTC.